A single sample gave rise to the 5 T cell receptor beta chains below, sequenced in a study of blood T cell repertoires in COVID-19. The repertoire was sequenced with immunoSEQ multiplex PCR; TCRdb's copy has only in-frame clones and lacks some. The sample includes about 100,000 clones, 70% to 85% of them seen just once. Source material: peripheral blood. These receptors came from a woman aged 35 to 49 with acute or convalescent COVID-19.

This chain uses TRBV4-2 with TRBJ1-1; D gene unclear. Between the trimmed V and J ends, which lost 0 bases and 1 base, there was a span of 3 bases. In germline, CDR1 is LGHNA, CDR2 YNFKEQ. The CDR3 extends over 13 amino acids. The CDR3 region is CASSQDRNTEAFF. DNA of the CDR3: TGTGCCAGCAGCCAAGACAGGAACACTGAAGCTTTCTTT.

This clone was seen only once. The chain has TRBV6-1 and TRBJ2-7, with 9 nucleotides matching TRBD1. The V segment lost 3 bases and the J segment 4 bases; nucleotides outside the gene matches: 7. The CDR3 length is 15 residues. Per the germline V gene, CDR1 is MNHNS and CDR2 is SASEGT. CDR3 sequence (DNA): TGTGCCAGCAGTGAGCCGGGACAGGGTTTTTACGAGCAGTACTTC. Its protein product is CASSEPGQGFYEQYF.

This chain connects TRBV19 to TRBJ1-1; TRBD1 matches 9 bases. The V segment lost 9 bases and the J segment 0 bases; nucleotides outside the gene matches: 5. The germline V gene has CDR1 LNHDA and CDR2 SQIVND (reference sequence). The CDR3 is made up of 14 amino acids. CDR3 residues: CASFGTGMNTEAFF. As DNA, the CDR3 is TGTGCCAGCTTCGGGACAGGGATGAACACTGAAGCTTTCTTT.

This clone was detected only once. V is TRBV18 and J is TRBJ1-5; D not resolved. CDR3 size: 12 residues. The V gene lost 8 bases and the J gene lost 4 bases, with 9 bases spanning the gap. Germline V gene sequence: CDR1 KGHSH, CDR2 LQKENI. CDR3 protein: CASAEANQPQHF. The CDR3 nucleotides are TGTGCCAGCGCCGAGGCAAATCAGCCCCAGCATTTT.

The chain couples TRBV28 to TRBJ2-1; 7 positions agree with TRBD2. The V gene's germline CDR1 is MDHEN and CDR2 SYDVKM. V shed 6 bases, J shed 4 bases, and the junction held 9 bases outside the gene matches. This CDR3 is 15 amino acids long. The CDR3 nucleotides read TGTGCCAGCAGCCCTACTAGCGTCGTATACAATGAGCAGTTCTTC. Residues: CASSPTSVVYNEQFF. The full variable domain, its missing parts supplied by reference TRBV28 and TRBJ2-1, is DVKVTQSSRYLVKRTGEKVFLECVQDMDHENMFWYRQDPGLGLRLIYFSYDVKMKEKGDIPEGYSVSREKKERFSLILESASTNQTSMYLCASSPTSVVYNEQFFGPGTRLTVL.